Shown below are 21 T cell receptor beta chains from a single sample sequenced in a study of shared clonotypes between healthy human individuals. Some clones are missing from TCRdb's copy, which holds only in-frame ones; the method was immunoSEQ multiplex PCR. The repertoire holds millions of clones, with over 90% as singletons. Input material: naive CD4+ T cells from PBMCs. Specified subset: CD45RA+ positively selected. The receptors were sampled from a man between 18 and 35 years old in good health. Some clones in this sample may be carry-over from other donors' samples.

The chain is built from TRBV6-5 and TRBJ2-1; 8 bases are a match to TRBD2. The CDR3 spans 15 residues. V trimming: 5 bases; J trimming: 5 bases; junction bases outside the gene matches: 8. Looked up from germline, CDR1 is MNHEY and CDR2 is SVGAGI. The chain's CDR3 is CASSARGRPHNEQFF. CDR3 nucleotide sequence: TGTGCCAGCAGTGCCCGCGGGAGGCCTCACAATGAGCAGTTCTTC.

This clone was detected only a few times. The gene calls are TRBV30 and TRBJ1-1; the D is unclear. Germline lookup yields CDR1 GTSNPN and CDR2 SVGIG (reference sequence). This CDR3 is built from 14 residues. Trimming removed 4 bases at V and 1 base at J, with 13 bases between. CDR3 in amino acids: CAWIPRLKNTEAFF. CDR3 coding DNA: TGTGCCTGGATCCCCCGACTGAAGAACACTGAAGCTTTCTTT.

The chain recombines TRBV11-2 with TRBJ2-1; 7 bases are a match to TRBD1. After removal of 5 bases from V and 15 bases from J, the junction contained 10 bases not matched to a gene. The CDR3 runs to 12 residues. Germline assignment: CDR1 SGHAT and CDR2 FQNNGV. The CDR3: CASSTPTGSLFF. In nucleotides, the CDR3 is TGTGCCAGCAGCACCCCGACAGGGAGTCTGTTCTTC.

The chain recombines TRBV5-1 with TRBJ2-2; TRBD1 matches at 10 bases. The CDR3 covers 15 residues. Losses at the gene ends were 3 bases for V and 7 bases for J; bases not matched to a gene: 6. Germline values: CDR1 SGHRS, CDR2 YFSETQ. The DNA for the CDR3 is TGCGCCAGCAGCTCCGGGACAGGGGAGTACGGGGAGCTGTTTTTT. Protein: CASSSGTGEYGELFF.

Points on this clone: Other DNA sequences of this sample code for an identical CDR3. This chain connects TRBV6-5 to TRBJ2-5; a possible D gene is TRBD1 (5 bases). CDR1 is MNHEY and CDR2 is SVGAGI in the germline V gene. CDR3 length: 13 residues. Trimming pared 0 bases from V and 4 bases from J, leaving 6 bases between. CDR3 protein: CASSYSGVETQYF. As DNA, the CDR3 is TGTGCCAGCAGTTACTCAGGGGTAGAGACCCAGTACTTC.

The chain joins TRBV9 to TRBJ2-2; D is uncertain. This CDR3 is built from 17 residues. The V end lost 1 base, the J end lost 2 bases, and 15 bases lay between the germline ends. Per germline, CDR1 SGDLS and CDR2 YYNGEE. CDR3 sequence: CASSVNTRPLNTGELFF. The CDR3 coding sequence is TGTGCCAGCAGCGTAAACACCCGACCGCTAAACACCGGGGAGCTGTTTTTT. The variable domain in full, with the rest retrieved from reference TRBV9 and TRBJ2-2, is DSGVTQTPKHLITATGQRVTLRCSPRSGDLSVYWYQQSLDQGLQFLIQYYNGEERAKGNILERFSAQQFPDLHSELNLSSLELGDSALYFCASSVNTRPLNTGELFFGEGSRLTVL.

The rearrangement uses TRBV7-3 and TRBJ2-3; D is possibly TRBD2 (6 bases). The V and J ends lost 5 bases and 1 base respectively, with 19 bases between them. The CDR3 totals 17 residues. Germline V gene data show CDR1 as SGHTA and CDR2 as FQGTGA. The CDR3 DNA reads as TGTGCCAGCAGCCCTAGCGCCCCCAGCGGTCGCACAGATACGCAGTATTTT. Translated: CASSPSAPSGRTDTQYF.

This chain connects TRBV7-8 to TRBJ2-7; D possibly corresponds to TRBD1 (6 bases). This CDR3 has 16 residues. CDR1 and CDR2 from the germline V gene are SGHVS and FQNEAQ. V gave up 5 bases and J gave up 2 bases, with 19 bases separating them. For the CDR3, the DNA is TGTGCCAGCAGCCTCCAGACAGGCCACCCCACCTACGAGCAGTACTTC. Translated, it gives CASSLQTGHPTYEQYF.

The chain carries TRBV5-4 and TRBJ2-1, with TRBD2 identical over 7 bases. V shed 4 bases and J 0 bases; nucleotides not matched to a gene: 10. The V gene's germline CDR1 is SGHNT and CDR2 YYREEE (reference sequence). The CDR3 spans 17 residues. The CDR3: CASSPRGGRSSYNEQFF. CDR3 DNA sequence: TGTGCCAGCAGCCCGCGGGGAGGGCGTAGCTCCTACAATGAGCAGTTCTTC.

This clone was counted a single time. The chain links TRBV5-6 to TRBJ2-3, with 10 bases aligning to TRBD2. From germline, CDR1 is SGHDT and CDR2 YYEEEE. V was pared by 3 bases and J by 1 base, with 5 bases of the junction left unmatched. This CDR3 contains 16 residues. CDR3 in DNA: TGTGCCAGCAGCTCCCCTAGCGGGAGCCGCACAGATACGCAGTATTTT. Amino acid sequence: CASSSPSGSRTDTQYF.

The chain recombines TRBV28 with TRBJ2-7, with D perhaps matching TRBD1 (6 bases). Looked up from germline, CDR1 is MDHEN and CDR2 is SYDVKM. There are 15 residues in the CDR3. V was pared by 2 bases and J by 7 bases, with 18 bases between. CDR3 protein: CASSLQGPREGEQYF. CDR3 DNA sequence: TGTGCCAGCAGTTTACAGGGGCCCCGCGAAGGGGAGCAGTACTTC. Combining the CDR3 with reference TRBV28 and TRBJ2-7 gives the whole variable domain DVKVTQSSRYLVKRTGEKVFLECVQDMDHENMFWYRQDPGLGLRLIYFSYDVKMKEKGDIPEGYSVSREKKERFSLILESASTNQTSMYLCASSLQGPREGEQYFGPGTRLTVT.

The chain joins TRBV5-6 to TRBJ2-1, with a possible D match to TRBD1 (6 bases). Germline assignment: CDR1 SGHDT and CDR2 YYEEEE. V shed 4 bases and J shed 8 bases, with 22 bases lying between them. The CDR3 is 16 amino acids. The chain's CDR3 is CASSATQGTILHEQFF. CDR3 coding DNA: TGTGCCAGCAGCGCCACACAGGGAACTATTCTCCATGAGCAGTTCTTC.

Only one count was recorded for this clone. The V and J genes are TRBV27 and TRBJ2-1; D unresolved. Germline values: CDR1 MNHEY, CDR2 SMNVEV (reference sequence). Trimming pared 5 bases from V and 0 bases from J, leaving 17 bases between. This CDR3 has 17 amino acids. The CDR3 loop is CASSPLVGRSSYNEQFF. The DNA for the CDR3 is TGTGCCAGCAGTCCATTAGTCGGAAGAAGCTCCTACAATGAGCAGTTCTTC.

The CDR3 region has the DNA TGTGCCAGCAGTGAGAGCGGGAGGGGGACCGGGGAGCTGTTTTTT. Protein product: CASSESGRGTGELFF. The chain recombines TRBV2 with TRBJ2-2, with 10 nucleotides matching TRBD2. The CDR3 length is 15 residues. J lost 5 bases, V lost 3 bases, and 3 bases had no gene match. Germline loops: CDR1 SNHLY, CDR2 FYNNEI.

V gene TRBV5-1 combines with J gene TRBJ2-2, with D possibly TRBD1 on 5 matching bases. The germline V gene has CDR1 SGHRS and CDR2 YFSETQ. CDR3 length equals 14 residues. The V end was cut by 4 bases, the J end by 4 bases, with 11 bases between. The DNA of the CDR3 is TGCGCCAGCAGCCCAGGACAAATCACCGGGGAGCTGTTTTTT. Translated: CASSPGQITGELFF. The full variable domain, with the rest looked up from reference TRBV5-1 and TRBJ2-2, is KAGVTQTPRYLIKTRGQQVTLSCSPISGHRSVSWYQQTPGQGLQFLFEYFSETQRNKGNFPGRFSGRQFSNSRSEMNVSTLELGDSALYLCASSPGQITGELFFGEGSRLTVL.

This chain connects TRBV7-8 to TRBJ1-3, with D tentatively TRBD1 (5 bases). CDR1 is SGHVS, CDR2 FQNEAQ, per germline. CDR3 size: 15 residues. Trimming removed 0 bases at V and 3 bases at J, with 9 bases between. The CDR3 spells CASSLARGSGNTIYF. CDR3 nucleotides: TGTGCCAGCAGCTTAGCCCGGGGCAGTGGAAACACCATATATTTT. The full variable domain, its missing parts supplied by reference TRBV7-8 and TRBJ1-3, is GAGVSQSPRYKVAKRGQDVALRCDPISGHVSLFWYQQALGQGPEFLTYFQNEAQLDKSGLPSDRFFAERPEGSVSTLKIQRTQQEDSAVYLCASSLARGSGNTIYFGEGSWLTVV.

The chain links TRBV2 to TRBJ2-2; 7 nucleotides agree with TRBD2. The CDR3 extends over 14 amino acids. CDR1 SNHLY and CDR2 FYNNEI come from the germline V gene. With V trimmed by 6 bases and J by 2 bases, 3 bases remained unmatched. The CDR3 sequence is CASRTAGNTGELFF. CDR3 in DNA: TGTGCCAGCAGAACAGCGGGAAACACCGGGGAGCTGTTTTTT.

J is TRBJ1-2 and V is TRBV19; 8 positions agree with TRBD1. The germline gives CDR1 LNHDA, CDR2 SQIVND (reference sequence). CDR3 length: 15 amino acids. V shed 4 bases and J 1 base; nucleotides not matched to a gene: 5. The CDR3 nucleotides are TGTGCCAGTAGTACCCATACAGGGGGTAACTATGGCTACACCTTC. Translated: CASSTHTGGNYGYTF. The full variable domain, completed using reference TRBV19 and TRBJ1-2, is DGGITQSPKYLFRKEGQNVTLSCEQNLNHDAMYWYRQDPGQGLRLIYYSQIVNDFQKGDIAEGYSVSREKKESFPLTVTSAQKNPTAFYLCASSTHTGGNYGYTFGSGTRLTVV.

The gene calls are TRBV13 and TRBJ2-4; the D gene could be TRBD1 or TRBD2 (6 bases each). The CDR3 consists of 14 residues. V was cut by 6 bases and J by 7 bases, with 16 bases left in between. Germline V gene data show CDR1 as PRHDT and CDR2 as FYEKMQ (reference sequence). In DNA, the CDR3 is TGTGCCAGCAGGTTAACAGGGAGGCGGAACATTCAGTACTTC. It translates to CASRLTGRRNIQYF. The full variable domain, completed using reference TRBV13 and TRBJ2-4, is AAGVIQSPRHLIKEKRETATLKCYPIPRHDTVYWYQQGPGQDPQFLISFYEKMQSDKGSIPDRFSAQQFSDYHSELNMSSLELGDSALYFCASRLTGRRNIQYFGAGTRLSVL.

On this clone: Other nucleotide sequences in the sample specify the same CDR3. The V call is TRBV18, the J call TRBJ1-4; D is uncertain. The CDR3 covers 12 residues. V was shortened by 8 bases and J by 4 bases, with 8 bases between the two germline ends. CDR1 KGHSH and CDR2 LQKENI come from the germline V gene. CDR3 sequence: CASTSGNEKLFF. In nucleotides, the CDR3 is TGTGCCAGCACTTCGGGTAATGAAAAACTGTTTTTT.

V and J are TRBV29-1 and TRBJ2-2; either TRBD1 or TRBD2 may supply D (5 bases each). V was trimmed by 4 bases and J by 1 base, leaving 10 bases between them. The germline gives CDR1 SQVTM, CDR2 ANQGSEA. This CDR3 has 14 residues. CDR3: CSVGRDQNTGELFF. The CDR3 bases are TGCAGCGTTGGCCGGGACCAGAACACCGGGGAGCTGTTTTTT.